This T cell receptor (beta chain) was observed in a study of T cells in Graves' hyperthyroidism and ophthalmopathy. Ophthalmopathy cases scored 3 or more on the Clinical Activity Score and 4 or more on NOSPECS grade, with duration below 3 months. Uncontrolled infection, other autoimmune disease, pregnancy or lactation led to exclusion. On this clonotype: Antigen specificity is unknown. This clone may be a read error of a much larger clone one base away.

The CDR3 is 14 residues long. V lost 3 bases, J lost 10 bases, and 2 bases stayed unmatched. The V gene's germline CDR1 is SEHNR and CDR2 FQNEAQ (reference sequence). It was RNA transcripts that yielded the amplified TCR beta CDR3 regions. First-round RT-PCR targeting the TCR CDR3 was performed with the HTBI primer set. One entry per CDR3 protein, called by TCRdb with MiXCR from the multiplex PCR reads. The sample lists 640,000 or so distinct CDR3 sequences, approximately 15% occurring once. Study results and limitations: Most thyroid clonotypes that were expanded above 0.001 also turned up in blood.

This TCR came from a woman aged 18 to 35 with Graves' ophthalmopathy. The V and J genes are TRBV7-9 and TRBJ2-1, with 14 positions matching TRBD2. The sample consisted of blood. The CDR3 sequence is CASSLGLAGEEQFF. The CDR3 nucleotides read TGTGCCAGCAGCTTGGGACTAGCGGGAGAGGAGCAGTTCTTC.